The next 4 T cell receptor beta chains were all read from a single sample in a study of identical twins. TCRdb re-derived calls from the 5' RACE reads in MiXCR, one entry per CDR3 protein. The table records about 190,000 distinct CDR3 sequences, about 16% of them present only once. These data also formed part of another study, on T cells expressing NK-cell markers.

Sample: CD8+ T cells sorted from blood. Every receptor here comes from a woman in her late teens or twenties in good health.

The chain recombines TRBV5-6 with TRBJ2-3; 11 positions match TRBD1. The CDR3 contains 14 residues. CDR1 is SGHDT, CDR2 YYEEEE, per germline. V was clipped by 9 bases and J by 5 bases; unmatched bases: 8. Here the CDR3 reads CAIGSGTGGDTQYF. CDR3 bases: TGTGCCATCGGCTCCGGGACAGGGGGAGATACGCAGTATTTT.

The gene calls are TRBV12-3 or TRBV12-4 and TRBJ2-2; TRBD2 agrees at 12 bases. J was trimmed by 0 bases and V by 3 bases; bases with no gene match: 11. The CDR3 has 20 residues. In DNA, the CDR3 is TGTGCCAGCAGTTTTAATTTTCTGACTAGCGGGGGAACGAACACCGGGGAGCTGTTTTTT. It encodes CASSFNFLTSGGTNTGELFF.

The rearrangement joins TRBV5-5 to TRBJ2-1, with D maybe TRBD2 (5 bases). Trimming took off 5 bases at V and 4 bases at J, with 16 bases between the two ends. Germline CDR1 reads SGHKS; CDR2 reads YYEKEE (reference sequence). The CDR3 runs 15 residues. The CDR3 region has the DNA TGTGCCAGCAGTATCCAGCGGATTCCTTACAATGAGCAGTTCTTC. Its protein is CASSIQRIPYNEQFF.

The V and J genes are TRBV27 and TRBJ2-5, with D hard to call. CDR1 is MNHEY, CDR2 SMNVEV, per germline (reference sequence). CDR3 length: 13 residues. Trimming cost V 3 bases and J 0 bases, with 5 bases left between them. The CDR3 region is CASSFVDQETQYF. In DNA, the CDR3 is TGTGCCAGCAGTTTTGTGGACCAAGAGACCCAGTACTTC.